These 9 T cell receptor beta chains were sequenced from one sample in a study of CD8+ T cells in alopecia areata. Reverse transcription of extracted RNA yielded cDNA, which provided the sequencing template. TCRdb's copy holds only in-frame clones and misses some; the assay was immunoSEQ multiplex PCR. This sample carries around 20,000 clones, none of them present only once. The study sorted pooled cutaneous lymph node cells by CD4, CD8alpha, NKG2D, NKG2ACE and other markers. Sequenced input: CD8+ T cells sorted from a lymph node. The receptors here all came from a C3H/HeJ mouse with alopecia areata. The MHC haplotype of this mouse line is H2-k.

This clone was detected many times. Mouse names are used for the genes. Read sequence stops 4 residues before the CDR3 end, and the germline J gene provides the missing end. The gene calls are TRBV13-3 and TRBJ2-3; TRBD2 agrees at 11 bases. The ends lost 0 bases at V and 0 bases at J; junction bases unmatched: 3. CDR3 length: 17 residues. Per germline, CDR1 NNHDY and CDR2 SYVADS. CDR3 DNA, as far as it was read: TGTGCCAGCAGTGATGACTGGGGGGGCGCTAGTGCAGAA. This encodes CASSDDWGGASAE. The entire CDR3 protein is CASSDDWGGASAETLYF.

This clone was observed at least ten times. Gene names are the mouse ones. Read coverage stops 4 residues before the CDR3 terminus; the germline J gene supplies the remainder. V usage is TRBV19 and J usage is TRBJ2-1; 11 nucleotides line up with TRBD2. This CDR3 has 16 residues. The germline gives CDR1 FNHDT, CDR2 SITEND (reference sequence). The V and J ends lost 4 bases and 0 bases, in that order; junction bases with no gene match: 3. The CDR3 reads CASSRDWGNNYAEQFF. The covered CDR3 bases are TGTGCCAGCAGTCGGGACTGGGGGAATAACTATGCT.

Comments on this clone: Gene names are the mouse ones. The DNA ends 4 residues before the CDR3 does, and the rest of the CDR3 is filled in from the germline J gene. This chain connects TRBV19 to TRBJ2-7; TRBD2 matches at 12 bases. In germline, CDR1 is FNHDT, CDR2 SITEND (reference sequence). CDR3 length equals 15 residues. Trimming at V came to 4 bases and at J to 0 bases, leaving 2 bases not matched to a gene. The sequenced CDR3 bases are TGTGCCAGCAGTGGGGACTGGGGGGACTCCTAT. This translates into CASSGDWGDSY. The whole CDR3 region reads CASSGDWGDSYEQYF.

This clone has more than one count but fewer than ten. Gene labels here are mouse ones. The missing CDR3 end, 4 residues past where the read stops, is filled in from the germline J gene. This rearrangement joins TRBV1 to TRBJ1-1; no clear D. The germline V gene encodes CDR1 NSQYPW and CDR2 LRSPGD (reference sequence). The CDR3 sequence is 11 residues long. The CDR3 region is CTCSEHREVFF. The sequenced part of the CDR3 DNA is TGCACCTGCAGTGAACACAGA.

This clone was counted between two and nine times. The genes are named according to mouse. The CDR3 bases that were read are TGTGCCAGCAGCTTAGCGGGACAGGCAAACTCC. Its protein product is CASSLAGQANS. The full CDR3 protein is CASSLAGQANSDYTF. The rearrangement links TRBV3 to TRBJ1-2, with TRBD1 matching over 8 bases. Read coverage stops 4 residues before the CDR3 terminus; the germline J gene supplies the remainder. CDR3 length: 15 residues. Germline V lookup: CDR1 SNHLY, CDR2 FYNGKV (reference sequence). The V segment lost 0 bases and the J segment 0 bases; nucleotides outside the gene matches: 0.

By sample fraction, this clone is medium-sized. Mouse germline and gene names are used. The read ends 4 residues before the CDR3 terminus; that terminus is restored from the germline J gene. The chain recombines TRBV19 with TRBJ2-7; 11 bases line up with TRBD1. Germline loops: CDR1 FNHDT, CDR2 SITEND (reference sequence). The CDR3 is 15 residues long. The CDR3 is CASSFRDRGVYEQYF. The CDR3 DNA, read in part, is TGTGCCAGCAGTTTCCGGGACAGGGGGGTTTAT.

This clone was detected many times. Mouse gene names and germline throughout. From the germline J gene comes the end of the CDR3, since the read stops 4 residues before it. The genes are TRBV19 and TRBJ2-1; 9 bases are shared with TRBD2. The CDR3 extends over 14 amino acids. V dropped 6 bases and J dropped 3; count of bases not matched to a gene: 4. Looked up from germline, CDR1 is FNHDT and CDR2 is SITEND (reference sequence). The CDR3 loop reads CASIPTGGYAEQFF. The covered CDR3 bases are TGTGCCAGCATCCCGACTGGGGGCTATGCT.

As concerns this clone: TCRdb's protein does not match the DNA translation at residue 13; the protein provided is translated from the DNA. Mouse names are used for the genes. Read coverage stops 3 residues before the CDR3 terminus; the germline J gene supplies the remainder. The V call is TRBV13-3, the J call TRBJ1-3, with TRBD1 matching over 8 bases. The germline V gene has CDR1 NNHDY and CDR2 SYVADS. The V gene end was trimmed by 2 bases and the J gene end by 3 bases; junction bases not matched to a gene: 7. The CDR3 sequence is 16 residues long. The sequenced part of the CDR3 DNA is TGTGCCAGCAGTGACCGGCAGGGGGCATATGGAAATACG. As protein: CASSDRQGAYGNT. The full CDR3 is CASSDRQGAYGNTLYF.

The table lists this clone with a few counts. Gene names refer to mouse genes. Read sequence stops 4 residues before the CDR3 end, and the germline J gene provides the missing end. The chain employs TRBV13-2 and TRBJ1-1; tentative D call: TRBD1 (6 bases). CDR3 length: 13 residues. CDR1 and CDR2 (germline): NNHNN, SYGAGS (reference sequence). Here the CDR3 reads CASGDLGTPEVFF. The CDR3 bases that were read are TGTGCCAGCGGTGATCTTGGGACACCA.